The clone carrying this T cell receptor beta chain came up a few times. The antigen remains undetermined. CDR1 and CDR2 from the germline V gene are SGHTA and FQGNSA. The CDR3 contains 12 residues. The V end was cut by 2 bases, the J end by 8 bases, with 7 bases between. This sample is drawn from a study of CD4+ T cells in melanoma. Method: immunoSEQ multiplex PCR; TCRdb's copy keeps in-frame clones and lacks some. The table records some 150,000 clones, around 90% of them present only once. Study conclusions and caveats: CD8+ T cell, macrophage and B cell function reportedly correlated with neoantigen-specific CD4+ T cells. In melanoma, neoantigen-specific CD4+ T cells reportedly differed in differentiation state.

This TCR was recovered from a human donor with melanoma. The rearrangement links TRBV7-2 to TRBJ2-1; no definite D call. The CDR3 sequence: CASSLILHEQFF. CDR3 sequence (DNA): TGTGCCAGCAGCTTAATACTACATGAGCAGTTCTTC.